These 24 T cell receptor beta chains were all obtained from the same sample, sequenced in a study of CD8+ T cells in alopecia areata. cDNA serving as the sequencing template came from extracted, reverse transcribed RNA. Sequencing was performed with immunoSEQ multiplex PCR; in TCRdb, only in-frame clones are kept and a portion is missing. The sample holds about 6,000 clones, and no clone turns up only once. Specified time point: mouse skin 6 weeks after grafting, around onset of hair loss. This sample comprised skin, obtained at week 6. The source is a C3H/HeJ mouse with alopecia areata. The MHC haplotype recorded for the strain is H2-k.

This clone is judged medium-sized. Genes here carry mouse names. The CDR3 end is not reached by the read, which stops 4 residues before it; the germline J gene fills it in. This chain links TRBV1 with TRBJ2-1; 10 nucleotides line up with TRBD2. The CDR3 consists of 16 residues. Germline V lookup: CDR1 NSQYPW, CDR2 LRSPGD (reference sequence). V lost 3 bases and J lost 2; bases outside the gene matches: 4. The covered CDR3 bases are TGCACCTGCAGTGCTTCCGACTGGGGGGACTATGCT. As protein: CTCSASDWGDYA. The entire CDR3 is CTCSASDWGDYAEQFF.

Concerning this clone: Mouse germline and gene names are used. The read halts 3 residues ahead of the CDR3 end, with the missing end drawn from the germline J gene. The chain combines TRBV1 with TRBJ1-3; no reliable D call. The V and J ends lost 10 bases and 3 bases respectively, with 7 bases between them. CDR3 length: 11 amino acids. Germline loops: CDR1 NSQYPW, CDR2 LRSPGD (reference sequence). The CDR3 loop reads CTFRVGNTLYF. The DNA read from the CDR3 is TGCACCTTTAGGGTTGGAAATACG.

As regards this clone: The gene names here belong to mouse. CDR3 protein: CASSSRAQDTQYF. The CDR3 DNA, read in part, is TGTGCCAGCAGTTCCAGGGCCCAAGAC. The gene calls are TRBV15 and TRBJ2-5; perhaps TRBD1 as D (5 bases). The CDR3 goes on 4 residues after the read ends, and that part is filled in from the germline J gene. The CDR3 runs to 13 residues. Trimming shortened V by 4 bases and J by 2 bases, and 7 bases separated the two germline ends. Germline V gives CDR1 SGHND, CDR2 FRSKSL.

By sample fraction, this clone is large. Any gene name here is a mouse gene name. The CDR3 goes on 4 residues after the read ends, and that part is filled in from the germline J gene. This chain uses TRBV19 with TRBJ2-1, with 7 nucleotides matching TRBD2. Germline V gene lookup returns CDR1 FNHDT and CDR2 SITEND (reference sequence). The CDR3 is made up of 15 amino acids. The V and J ends lost 5 bases and 1 base, in that order; junction bases with no gene match: 6. The DNA read from the CDR3 is TGTGCCAGCAGAACCTGGGGGAGGAACTATGCT. Its protein product is CASRTWGRNYA. In full, the CDR3 is CASRTWGRNYAEQFF.

This clone was counted only a few times. Mouse names are used for the genes. CDR3 bases read: TGTGCCAGCAGTATGGACACAAACTCC. Protein product: CASSMDTNS. The entire CDR3 protein is CASSMDTNSDYTF. The chain couples TRBV19 to TRBJ1-2, with a weak D call TRBD1 (5 bases). The read ends 4 residues shy of where the CDR3 ends; the end is completed using the germline J gene. This CDR3 has 13 residues. V lost 2 bases to trimming and J lost 0 bases, with 5 bases between them. Germline V gene lookup returns CDR1 FNHDT and CDR2 SITEND (reference sequence).

This clone has at least ten counts. The gene names here belong to mouse. Read data end 4 residues before the CDR3 end; the end is taken from the germline J gene. V usage is TRBV19 and J usage is TRBJ2-7; 7 bases line up with TRBD2. CDR3 length: 14 residues. Per germline, CDR1 FNHDT and CDR2 SITEND (reference sequence). CDR3 DNA, as far as it was read: TGTGCCAGCAGTATAGAGGGCTGGGGGTAT. Protein: CASSIEGWGY. The full CDR3 sequence reads CASSIEGWGYEQYF. Combining the CDR3 with reference TRBV19 and TRBJ2-7 gives the whole variable domain GGIITQTPKFLIGQEGQKLTLKCQQNFNHDTMYWYRQDSGKGLRLIYYSITENDLQKGDLSEGYDASREKKSSFSLTVTSAQKNEMAVFLCASSIEGWGYEQYFGPGTRLTVL.

This clone appeared a few times. Genes and germline come from the mouse. The read terminates 4 residues before the CDR3 end, so the remaining end is supplied by the germline J gene. The J gene is TRBJ1-1, the V gene TRBV4; 7 bases agree with TRBD1. The V gene's germline CDR1 is LGHDT and CDR2 YNNKQL (reference sequence). CDR3 length: 14 amino acids. With 8 bases clipped from V and 0 bases from J, the junction kept 6 bases outside the gene matches. The CDR3 bases that were read are TGTGCCAGCCTCCTGCAGGGGGCAAACACA. It yields the protein CASLLQGANT. The whole CDR3 protein is CASLLQGANTEVFF.

Comments on this clone: The gene symbols are mouse symbols. With the read ending 4 residues before the CDR3 end, the germline J gene is used to fill in that end. The chain couples TRBV13-1 to TRBJ2-2; TRBD1 matches 9 bases. The CDR3 covers 15 residues. Per germline, CDR1 NSHNY and CDR2 SYGAGN. V lost 4 bases and J lost 2; bases outside the gene matches: 3. The CDR3 here is CASSPGTGNTGQLYF. Incomplete CDR3 DNA: TGTGCCAGCAGTCCCGGGACAGGGAACACCGGG.

This clone was picked up a small number of times. The gene names given are mouse names. The read ends 4 residues early relative to the CDR3; the germline J gene fills the gap. This chain uses TRBV13-1 with TRBJ1-2; D may be TRBD1 (6 bases). This CDR3 is 14 amino acids long. Germline CDR1 NSHNY, CDR2 SYGAGN. V lost 1 base, J lost 0 bases, and 7 bases lay in between. This CDR3 reads CASSDQGPNSDYTF. Partial CDR3 DNA: TGTGCCAGCAGTGATCAGGGGCCAAACTCC.

This clone appeared many times. The genes and germline here are from mouse. The CDR3 end is not reached by the read, which stops 4 residues before it; the germline J gene fills it in. V gene TRBV5 combines with J gene TRBJ1-1; perhaps TRBD1 as D (5 bases). The V and J ends lost 0 bases and 0 bases respectively, with 11 bases between them. Per germline, CDR1 LGHNA and CDR2 YNLKQL (reference sequence). CDR3 length equals 16 residues. CDR3 DNA, as far as it was read: TGTGCCAGCAGCCAAGATCTGGGGGGTGCAAACACA. It specifies CASSQDLGGANT. Given in full, the CDR3 is CASSQDLGGANTEVFF.

With respect to this clone: Mouse gene names and germline throughout. Read data end 4 residues before the CDR3 end; the end is taken from the germline J gene. V is TRBV13-2 and J is TRBJ2-4; TRBD1 matches at 7 bases. The germline V gene encodes CDR1 NNHNN and CDR2 SYGAGS (reference sequence). The CDR3 runs 11 residues. CDR3 DNA, as far as it was read: TGTGCCAGCCGGGACAGAAAC. Protein: CASRDRN. The complete CDR3 sequence is CASRDRNTLYF.

As regards this clone: Genes and germline are mouse. The read is 4 residues too short to cover the CDR3 end, so that end is filled in from the germline J gene. This chain joins TRBV19 and TRBJ1-2; a possible D gene is TRBD1 (5 bases). The CDR3 contains 14 residues. V was clipped by 3 bases and J by 0 bases, with 9 bases between them. Germline V gene sequence: CDR1 FNHDT, CDR2 SITEND (reference sequence). CDR3 DNA, as far as it was read: TGTGCCAGCAGTACGGACAACACAAACTCC. It yields the protein CASSTDNTNS. The complete CDR3 sequence is CASSTDNTNSDYTF.

To note about this clone: It is unclear where the CDR3 begins or ends on the DNA, so no DNA is shown, and the CDR3 is as TCRdb lists it. Gene and germline names: mouse. The rearrangement joins TRBV23 to TRBJ2-1; the table's D call of TRBD2 was not tested on the DNA. The CDR3 totals 13 residues, both ends included. The germline CDR1 and CDR2 sequences are KGHTA and FQNQQP. CDR3 amino acids: CAPAVVVYAEQFF.

Concerning this clone: The genes and germline here are from mouse. The same CDR3 can be traced to other DNA sequences in this sample. The CDR3 bases that were read are TGTGCCAGCAGTATCAGGGGGACAAACTCC. It is translated as CASSIRGTNS. The CDR3 as a whole reads CASSIRGTNSDYTF. The chain combines TRBV19 with TRBJ1-2, with 7 bases matching TRBD1. The CDR3 end falls 4 residues outside the read, so it is completed with the germline J gene. V shed 2 bases and J 0 bases; nucleotides not matched to a gene: 1. This CDR3 is 14 amino acids long. Germline loops: CDR1 FNHDT, CDR2 SITEND (reference sequence).

This clone was recorded at least ten times. Each gene name is a mouse one. The missing CDR3 end, 4 residues past where the read stops, is filled in from the germline J gene. This sequence joins TRBV13-2 and TRBJ2-5; 8 bases map to TRBD2. The V gene end was trimmed by 0 bases and the J gene end by 0 bases; junction bases not matched to a gene: 3. CDR1 NNHNN and CDR2 SYGAGS come from the germline V gene (reference sequence). This CDR3 is built from 16 residues. CDR3 loop: CASGDGLGLNQDTQYF. The DNA read from the CDR3 is TGTGCCAGCGGTGATGGACTGGGGCTTAACCAAGAC.

This clone was observed many times. Genes and germline come from the mouse. The CDR3 end is not reached by the read, which stops 4 residues before it; the germline J gene fills it in. The chain links TRBV1 to TRBJ1-2; D uncertain. Trimming stripped 0 bases from V and 0 bases from J, with 5 bases between. This CDR3 is built from 14 residues. The germline CDR1 and CDR2 sequences are NSQYPW and LRSPGD (reference sequence). This CDR3 reads CTCSADRANSDYTF. The part of the CDR3 DNA that was read is TGCACCTGCAGTGCAGACAGAGCAAACTCC.

Only a few counts were recorded for this clone. Gene and germline names: mouse. Coverage ceases 4 residues before the CDR3 finishes, and the germline J gene fills in the end. Different DNA sequences within this sample yield the same CDR3. The rearrangement uses TRBV1 and TRBJ2-1; TRBD1 matches 7 bases. Germline CDR1 NSQYPW, CDR2 LRSPGD (reference sequence). J was trimmed by 1 base and V by 4 bases; bases with no gene match: 1. The CDR3 has 14 amino acids. CDR3 DNA, as far as it was read: TGCACCTGCAGTGGACAGGGAAACTATGCT. Its protein product is CTCSGQGNYA. Given in full, the CDR3 is CTCSGQGNYAEQFF.

Only a few counts were recorded for this clone. The listed genes are named as in mouse. Read sequence stops 4 residues before the CDR3 end, and the germline J gene provides the missing end. The genes are TRBV13-2 and TRBJ2-5; 8 nucleotides align to TRBD2. From germline, CDR1 is NNHNN and CDR2 SYGAGS (reference sequence). The CDR3 runs 14 residues. This chain's CDR3 is CASGDRLGGDTQYF. The sequenced CDR3 bases are TGTGCCAGCGGTGATAGGCTGGGGGGAGAC.

There are a few counts of this clone. Mouse germline and gene names are used. The sequence runs out 4 residues before the end of the CDR3; the remainder is reconstructed from the germline J gene. The V and J genes are TRBV13-2 and TRBJ1-1; 7 bases line up with TRBD1. Germline CDR1 reads NNHNN; CDR2 reads SYGAGS (reference sequence). The J segment lost 0 bases and the V segment lost 6 bases, leaving 5 bases of the junction unmatched. The CDR3 covers 14 residues. CDR3 region: CASAWGQSNTEVFF. Partial CDR3 DNA: TGTGCCAGCGCCTGGGGACAGTCAAACACA.

The sample holds a few counts of this clone. The genes are named according to mouse. Read coverage stops 4 residues before the CDR3 terminus; the germline J gene supplies the remainder. The V and J genes are TRBV5 and TRBJ2-7; 9 nucleotides agree with TRBD2. V gave up 0 bases and J gave up 1 base; unmatched junction bases: 1. The CDR3 is 15 residues long. Germline V lookup: CDR1 LGHNA, CDR2 YNLKQL (reference sequence). CDR3 DNA, as far as it was read: TGTGCCAGCAGCCAAGATGACTGGGGGTCCTAT. Residues: CASSQDDWGSY. The entire CDR3 protein reads CASSQDDWGSYEQYF.

This clone has at least ten counts. Each gene name is a mouse one. The missing CDR3 end, 4 residues past where the read stops, is filled in from the germline J gene. The J gene is TRBJ1-2, the V gene TRBV13-2; TRBD1 matches at 10 bases. Germline CDR1 and CDR2: NNHNN and SYGAGS (reference sequence). Trimming took 2 bases from V and 2 from J; bases not matched to a gene: 3. The length of the CDR3 is 15 residues. CDR3 DNA, as far as it was read: TGTGCCAGCGGTGACCCGGGACAGGGGAACTCC. It encodes CASGDPGQGNS. The complete CDR3 protein is CASGDPGQGNSDYTF.

With respect to this clone: Mouse germline and gene names are used. With the read ending 4 residues before the CDR3 end, the germline J gene is used to fill in that end. The V call is TRBV13-2, the J call TRBJ2-7, with TRBD1 as a possible D gene (5 bases). The germline V and J ends were trimmed by 1 base and 3 bases, with 8 bases remaining between them. The CDR3 is 13 amino acids. Germline values: CDR1 NNHNN, CDR2 SYGAGS (reference sequence). CDR3 DNA (partial): TGTGCCAGCGGTGATTCGGACATCTAT. Protein product: CASGDSDIY. The whole CDR3 protein reads CASGDSDIYEQYF.

This clone was observed at least ten times. Germline and genes: mouse. The sequence runs out 4 residues before the end of the CDR3; the remainder is reconstructed from the germline J gene. J is TRBJ2-5 and V is TRBV17; 7 nucleotides line up with TRBD2. CDR1 is MNHDT and CDR2 is YYDKIL in the germline V gene. This CDR3 spans 14 amino acids. V dropped 3 bases and J dropped 2; count of bases not matched to a gene: 2. CDR3 DNA, as far as it was read: TGTGCTAGCAGTAGCCGGGGGGGCCAAGAC. Its translation is CASSSRGGQD. The CDR3, in full, reads CASSSRGGQDTQYF. Drawing the rest from reference TRBV17 and TRBJ2-5, the complete variable domain is DTTVKQNPRYKLARVGKPVNLICSQTMNHDTMYWYQKKPNQAPKLLLFYYDKILNREADTFEKFQSSRPNNSFCSLYIGSAGLEYSAMYLCASSSRGGQDTQYFGPGTRLLVL.

Ten or more counts support this clone. Germline and genes here are mouse. The observed sequence ends 4 residues before the CDR3 terminus, with the missing tail filled in from the germline J gene. In the same sample, other DNA sequences code for this CDR3. This chain connects TRBV13-2 to TRBJ1-2; the match to TRBD1 covers 7 bases. The V and J ends lost 1 base and 4 bases, in that order; junction bases with no gene match: 1. Germline assignment: CDR1 NNHNN and CDR2 SYGAGS (reference sequence). The CDR3 length is 13 residues. The sequenced part of the CDR3 DNA is TGTGCCAGCGGTGATAGGACAGGCTCC. Translation gives CASGDRTGS. The whole CDR3 sequence reads CASGDRTGSDYTF.